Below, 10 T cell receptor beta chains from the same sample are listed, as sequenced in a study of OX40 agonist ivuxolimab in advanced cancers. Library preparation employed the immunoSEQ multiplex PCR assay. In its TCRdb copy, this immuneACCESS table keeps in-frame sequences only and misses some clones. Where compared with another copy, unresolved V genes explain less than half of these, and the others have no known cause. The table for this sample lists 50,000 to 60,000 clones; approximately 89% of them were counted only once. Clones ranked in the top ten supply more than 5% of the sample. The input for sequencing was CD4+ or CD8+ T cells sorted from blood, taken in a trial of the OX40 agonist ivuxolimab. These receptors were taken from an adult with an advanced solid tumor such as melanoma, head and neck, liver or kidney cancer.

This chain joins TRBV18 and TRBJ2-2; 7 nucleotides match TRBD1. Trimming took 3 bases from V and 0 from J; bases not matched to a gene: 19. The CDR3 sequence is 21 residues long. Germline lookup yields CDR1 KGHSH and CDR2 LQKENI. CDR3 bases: TGTGCCAGCTCACCGCGAGACAGAGGGGCCCGAGACAGGGCGAACACCGGGGAGCTGTTTTTT. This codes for CASSPRDRGARDRANTGELFF. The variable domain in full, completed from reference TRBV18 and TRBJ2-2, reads NAGVMQNPRHLVRRRGQEARLRCSPMKGHSHVYWYRQLPEEGLKFMVYLQKENIIDESGMPKERFSAEFPKEGPSILRIQQVVRGDSAAYFCASSPRDRGARDRANTGELFFGEGSRLTVL.

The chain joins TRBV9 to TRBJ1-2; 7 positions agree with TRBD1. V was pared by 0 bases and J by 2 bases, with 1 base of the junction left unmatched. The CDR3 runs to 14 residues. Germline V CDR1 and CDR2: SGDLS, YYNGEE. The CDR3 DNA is TGTGCCAGCAGCGTAGGGGACAGCAACTATGGCTACACCTTC. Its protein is CASSVGDSNYGYTF.

CDR3 region: CASSPFPQGTAKNIQYF. DNA of the CDR3: TGTGCCAGCAGTCCCTTCCCACAGGGTACGGCCAAAAACATTCAGTACTTC. The chain has TRBV27 and TRBJ2-4; a possible D gene is TRBD1 (6 bases). V gave up 5 bases and J gave up 1 base, with 18 bases separating them. Germline CDR1 is MNHEY and CDR2 is SMNVEV (reference sequence). The CDR3 covers 17 residues.

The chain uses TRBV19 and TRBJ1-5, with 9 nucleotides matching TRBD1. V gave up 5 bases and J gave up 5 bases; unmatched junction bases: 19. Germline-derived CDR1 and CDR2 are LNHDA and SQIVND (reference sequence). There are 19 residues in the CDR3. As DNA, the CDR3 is TGTGCCAGTAGTCCACGGACAGGGGTAAGTGAGATTGGCGATCAGCCCCAGCATTTT. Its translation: CASSPRTGVSEIGDQPQHF.

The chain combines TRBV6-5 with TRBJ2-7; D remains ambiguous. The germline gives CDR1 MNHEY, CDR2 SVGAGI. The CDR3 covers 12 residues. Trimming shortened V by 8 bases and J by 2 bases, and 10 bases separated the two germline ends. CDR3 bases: TGTGCCAGCGGACCCGGTCCCTACGAGCAGTACTTC. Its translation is CASGPGPYEQYF.

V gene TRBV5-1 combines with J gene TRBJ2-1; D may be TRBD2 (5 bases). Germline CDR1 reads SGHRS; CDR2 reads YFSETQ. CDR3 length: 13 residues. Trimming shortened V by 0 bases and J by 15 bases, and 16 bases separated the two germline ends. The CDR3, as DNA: TGCGCCAGCAGCTTGGTTATAGGGCAGGAGGTGTTCTTC. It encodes CASSLVIGQEVFF.

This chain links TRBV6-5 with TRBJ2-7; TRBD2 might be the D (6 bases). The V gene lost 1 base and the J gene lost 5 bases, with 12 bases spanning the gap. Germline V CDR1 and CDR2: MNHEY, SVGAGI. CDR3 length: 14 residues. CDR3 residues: CASSYFLGGNEQYF. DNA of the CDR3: TGTGCCAGCAGTTACTTTCTGGGGGGAAACGAGCAGTACTTC.

In DNA, the CDR3 is TGTGCCAGCAGCCCAGGACTAGCGGGAGTCTCAGATACGCAGTATTTT. Its protein product is CASSPGLAGVSDTQYF. V usage is TRBV7-9 and J usage is TRBJ2-3; 13 positions agree with TRBD2. The CDR3 has 16 residues. The V gene end was trimmed by 5 bases and the J gene end by 4 bases; junction bases not matched to a gene: 6. The germline CDR1 and CDR2 sequences are SEHNR and FQNEAQ (reference sequence).

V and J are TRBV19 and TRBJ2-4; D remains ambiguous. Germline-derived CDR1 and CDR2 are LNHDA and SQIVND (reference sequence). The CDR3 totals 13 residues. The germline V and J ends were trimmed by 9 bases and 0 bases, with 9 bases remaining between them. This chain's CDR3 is CASSWQAKNIQYF. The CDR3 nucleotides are TGTGCCAGCTCGTGGCAAGCCAAAAACATTCAGTACTTC. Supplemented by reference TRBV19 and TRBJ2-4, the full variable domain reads DGGITQSPKYLFRKEGQNVTLSCEQNLNHDAMYWYRQDPGQGLRLIYYSQIVNDFQKGDIAEGYSVSREKKESFPLTVTSAQKNPTAFYLCASSWQAKNIQYFGAGTRLSVL.

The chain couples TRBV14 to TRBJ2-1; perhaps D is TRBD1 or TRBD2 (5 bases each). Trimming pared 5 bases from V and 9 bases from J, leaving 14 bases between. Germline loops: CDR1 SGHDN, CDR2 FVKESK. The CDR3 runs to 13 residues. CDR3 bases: TGTGCCAGCAGCTTTCGAGGGGCAGGTGAGCAGTTCTTC. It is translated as CASSFRGAGEQFF.